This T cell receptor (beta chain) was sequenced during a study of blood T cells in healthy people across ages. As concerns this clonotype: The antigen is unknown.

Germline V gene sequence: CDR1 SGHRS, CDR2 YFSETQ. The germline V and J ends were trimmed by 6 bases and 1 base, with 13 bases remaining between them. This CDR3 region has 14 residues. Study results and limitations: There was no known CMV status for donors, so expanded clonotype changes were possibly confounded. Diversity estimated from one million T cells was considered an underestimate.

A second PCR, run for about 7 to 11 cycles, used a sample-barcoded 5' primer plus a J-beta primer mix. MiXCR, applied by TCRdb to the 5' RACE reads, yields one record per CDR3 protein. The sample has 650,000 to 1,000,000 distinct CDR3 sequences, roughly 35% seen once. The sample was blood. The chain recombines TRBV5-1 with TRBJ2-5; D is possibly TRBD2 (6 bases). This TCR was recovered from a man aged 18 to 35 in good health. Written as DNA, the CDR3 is TGCGCCAGCAACCTCGCGGGGACCCAAGAGACCCAGTACTTC. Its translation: CASNLAGTQETQYF.